The entry that follows covers one TCR beta chain sequence. The V gene lost 1 base and the J gene lost 0 bases, with 19 bases spanning the gap. CDR3 length equals 19 residues. In germline, CDR1 is SGHTA, CDR2 FQGNSA. The source of the sample is a study of blood T cell repertoires in COVID-19. Study details: Researchers got acute and convalescent COVID-19 samples from the United States, Italy and Spain. PBMCs, B-cell-depleted T cells, or T cells were the source of the cDNA or gDNA that made up the material.

Those enrolled in Seattle joined during active infection and were followed longitudinally afterward. Authors' data handling: Scientists estimated how many nucleated cells there were by amplifying reference gene primers. The data were produced by immunoSEQ multiplex PCR, yet TCRdb's version contains in-frame clones alone and is incomplete. V and J calls and clone size are those listed in that table; D and trimming were worked out from the DNA. The sample has fewer than 350,000 clones; more than 80% are singletons. This chain uses TRBV7-2 with TRBJ2-4; the D gene is possibly TRBD2 (5 bases). The source material was peripheral blood. This receptor was taken from a woman aged 25 to 45 with COVID-19, enrolled during active disease. CDR3: CASSLEPRLAFLAKNIQYF. As DNA, the CDR3 is TGTGCCAGCAGCTTAGAACCCCGTCTAGCTTTTCTAGCCAAAAACATTCAGTACTTC.